Each of the 8 T cell receptor beta chains below was sequenced from the same sample in a study of neurological immune-mediated disorders. TCRdb recomputed calls from the 5' RACE reads with MiXCR, one row per CDR3 protein. The profile shows about 24,000 distinct CDR3 sequences, 6.7% of them singletons. Sequences were obtained from PBMCs. These receptors came from a woman aged 40 to 55 in good health.

This clonotype was observed many times. V and J are TRBV11-2 and TRBJ1-5, with 7 positions matching TRBD1. After removal of 1 base from V and 6 bases from J, the junction contained 3 bases not matched to a gene. CDR1 and CDR2 (germline): SGHAT, FQNNGV. The CDR3 runs 14 residues. In nucleotides, the CDR3 is TGTGCCAGCAGCTTAGCAGGGGGGGGTCAGCCCCAGCATTTT. Protein: CASSLAGGGQPQHF.

This clonotype occurred many times. V gene TRBV12-3 or TRBV12-4 combines with J gene TRBJ1-1, with a weak D call TRBD1 (5 bases). With 6 bases removed from V and 2 bases from J, the gap between germline ends came to 19 bases. The CDR3 runs to 16 residues. Here the CDR3 DNA reads TGTGCCAGCAGCCCAGTACAAAAAACAGGAAACACTGAAGCTTTCTTT. Protein: CASSPVQKTGNTEAFF.

At least ten counts were recorded for this clonotype. The V gene is TRBV5-1, the J gene TRBJ2-4; weak D call: TRBD2 (5 bases). Germline CDR1 SGHRS, CDR2 YFSETQ. This CDR3 has 13 amino acids. V dropped 5 bases and J dropped 8 bases, with 14 bases sitting between them. In nucleotides, the CDR3 is TGCGCCAGCAGGGACGTGGGAGCCCACATTCAGTACTTC. This gives the protein CASRDVGAHIQYF.

This clonotype was seen ten or more times. The rearrangement uses TRBV6-2 or TRBV6-3 and TRBJ2-1; D remains unclear. This CDR3 has 15 residues. The V and J ends lost 5 bases and 3 bases respectively, with 14 bases between them. Germline values: CDR1 MNHEY, CDR2 SVGEGT. The CDR3 DNA is TGTGCCAGCAGTGGGATCGTTAGCTACTACAATGAGCAGTTCTTC. It is translated as CASSGIVSYYNEQFF.

This clonotype came up many times. The chain links TRBV10-3 to TRBJ2-5, with TRBD2 identical over 11 bases. Germline CDR1 reads ENHRY; CDR2 reads SYGVKD. This CDR3 spans 16 amino acids. Losses at the gene ends were 4 bases for V and 3 bases for J; bases not matched to a gene: 7. The CDR3 bases are TGTGCCATCAGTGGGACTAGCGGGCCTCAGGAAGAGACCCAGTACTTC. Protein product: CAISGTSGPQEETQYF.

This clonotype was found many times. The gene calls are TRBV9 and TRBJ1-2, with 8 bases lining up with TRBD1. Germline CDR1 and CDR2: SGDLS and YYNGEE. The J segment lost 8 bases and the V segment lost 4 bases, leaving 10 bases of the junction unmatched. The length of the CDR3 is 14 residues. CDR3 sequence reads: CASSPRTGISGYTF. CDR3 sequence (DNA): TGTGCCAGCAGCCCCCGGACAGGGATATCCGGCTACACCTTC.

This clonotype was observed many times. The V and J genes are TRBV5-1 and TRBJ2-7, with 9 bases that match TRBD1. J was trimmed by 1 base and V by 3 bases; bases with no gene match: 14. Germline loops: CDR1 SGHRS, CDR2 YFSETQ. There are 18 residues in the CDR3. The CDR3 DNA reads as TGCGCCAGCAGCTCCTCTGCATCCGGGACAGGGATTTCCTACGAGCAGTACTTC. Encoded protein: CASSSSASGTGISYEQYF.

The sample holds many counts of this clonotype. The chain uses TRBV12-3 or TRBV12-4 and TRBJ1-1, with a tentative D call TRBD1 (5 bases). V lost 5 bases, J lost 1 base, and 11 bases lay in between. This CDR3 contains 14 residues. The chain's CDR3 is CASSPGRQNTEAFF. Written as DNA, the CDR3 is TGTGCCAGCAGTCCGGGACGGCAGAACACTGAAGCTTTCTTT.